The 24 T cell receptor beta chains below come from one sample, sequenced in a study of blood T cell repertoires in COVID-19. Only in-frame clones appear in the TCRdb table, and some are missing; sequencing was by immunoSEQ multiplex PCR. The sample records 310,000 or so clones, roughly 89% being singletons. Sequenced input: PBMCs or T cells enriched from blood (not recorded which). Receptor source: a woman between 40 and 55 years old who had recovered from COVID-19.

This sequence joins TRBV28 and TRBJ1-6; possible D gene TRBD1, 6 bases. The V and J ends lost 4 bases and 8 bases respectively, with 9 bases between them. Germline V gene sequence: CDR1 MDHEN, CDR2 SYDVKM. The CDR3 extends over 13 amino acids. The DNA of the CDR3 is TGTGCCAGCAGTTCGACAGGAGATTCACCCCTCCACTTT. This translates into CASSSTGDSPLHF. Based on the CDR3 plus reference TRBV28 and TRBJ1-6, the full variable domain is DVKVTQSSRYLVKRTGEKVFLECVQDMDHENMFWYRQDPGLGLRLIYFSYDVKMKEKGDIPEGYSVSREKKERFSLILESASTNQTSMYLCASSSTGDSPLHFGNGTRLTVT.

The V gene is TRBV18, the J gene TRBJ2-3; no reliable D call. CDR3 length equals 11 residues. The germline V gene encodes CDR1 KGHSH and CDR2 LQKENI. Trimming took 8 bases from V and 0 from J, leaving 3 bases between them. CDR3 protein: CASTSTDTQYF. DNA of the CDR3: TGTGCCAGCACAAGCACAGATACGCAGTATTTT.

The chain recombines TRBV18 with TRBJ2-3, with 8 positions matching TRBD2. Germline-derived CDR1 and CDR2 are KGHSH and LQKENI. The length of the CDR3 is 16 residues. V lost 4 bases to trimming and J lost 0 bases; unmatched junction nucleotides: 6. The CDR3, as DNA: TGTGCCAGCTCACAACTAGCGGACCCTAGCACAGATACGCAGTATTTT. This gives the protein CASSQLADPSTDTQYF.

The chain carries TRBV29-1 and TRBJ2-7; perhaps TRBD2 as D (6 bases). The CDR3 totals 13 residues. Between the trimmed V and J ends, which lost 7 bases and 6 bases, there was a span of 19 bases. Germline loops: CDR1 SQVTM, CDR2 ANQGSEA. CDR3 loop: CSGGGPPGSEQYF. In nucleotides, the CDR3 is TGCAGCGGGGGAGGCCCGCCGGGGTCCGAGCAGTACTTC.

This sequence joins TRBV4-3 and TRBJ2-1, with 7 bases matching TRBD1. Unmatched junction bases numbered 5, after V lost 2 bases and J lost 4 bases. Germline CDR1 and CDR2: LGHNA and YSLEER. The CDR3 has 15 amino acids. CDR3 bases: TGCGCCAGCAGCCAACGACAGGGACCATACAATGAGCAGTTCTTC. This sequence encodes CASSQRQGPYNEQFF.

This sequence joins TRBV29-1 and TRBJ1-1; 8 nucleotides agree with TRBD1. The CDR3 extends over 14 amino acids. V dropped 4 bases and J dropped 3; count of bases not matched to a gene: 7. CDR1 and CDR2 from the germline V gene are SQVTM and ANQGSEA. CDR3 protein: CSVAGGAGDTEAFF. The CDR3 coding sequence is TGCAGCGTTGCAGGGGGCGCCGGGGACACTGAAGCTTTCTTT.

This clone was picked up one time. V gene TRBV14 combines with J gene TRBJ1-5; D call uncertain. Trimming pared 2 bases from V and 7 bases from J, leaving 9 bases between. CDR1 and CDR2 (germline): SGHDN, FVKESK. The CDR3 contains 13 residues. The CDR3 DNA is TGTGCCAGCAGCCAATTTGATGGCCAGCCCCAGCATTTT. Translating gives CASSQFDGQPQHF.

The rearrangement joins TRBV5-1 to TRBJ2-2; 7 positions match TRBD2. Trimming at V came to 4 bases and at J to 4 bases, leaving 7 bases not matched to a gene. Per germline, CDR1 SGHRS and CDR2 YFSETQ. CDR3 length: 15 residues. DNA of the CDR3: TGCGCCAGCAGCGGGGCGGGAGTCGGCACCGGGGAGCTGTTTTTT. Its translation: CASSGAGVGTGELFF.

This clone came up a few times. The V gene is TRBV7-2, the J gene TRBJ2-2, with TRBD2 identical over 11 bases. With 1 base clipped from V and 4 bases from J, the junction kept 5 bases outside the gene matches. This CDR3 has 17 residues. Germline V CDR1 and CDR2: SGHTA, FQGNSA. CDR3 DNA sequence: TGTGCCAGCAGCTTAGGGGCTAGCGGGAGGTTCACCGGGGAGCTGTTTTTT. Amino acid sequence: CASSLGASGRFTGELFF.

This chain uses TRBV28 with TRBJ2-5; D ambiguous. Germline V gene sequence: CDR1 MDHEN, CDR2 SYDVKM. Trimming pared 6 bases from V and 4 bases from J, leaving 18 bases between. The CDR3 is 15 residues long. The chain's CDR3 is CASRVPGSVGETQYF. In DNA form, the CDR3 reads TGTGCCAGCAGGGTGCCCGGGTCGGTAGGAGAGACCCAGTACTTC.

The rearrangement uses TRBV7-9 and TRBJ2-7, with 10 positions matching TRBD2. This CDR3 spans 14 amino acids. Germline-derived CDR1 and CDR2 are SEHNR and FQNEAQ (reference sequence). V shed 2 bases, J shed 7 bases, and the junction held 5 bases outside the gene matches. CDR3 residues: CASSLLAGVGEQYF. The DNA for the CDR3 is TGTGCCAGCAGCTTACTAGCGGGAGTGGGAGAGCAGTACTTC.

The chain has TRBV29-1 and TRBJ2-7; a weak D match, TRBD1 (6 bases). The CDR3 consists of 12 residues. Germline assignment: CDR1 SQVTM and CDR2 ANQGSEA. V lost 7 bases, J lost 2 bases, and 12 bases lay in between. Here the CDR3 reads CSAEGEPYEQYF. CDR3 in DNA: TGCAGCGCCGAGGGGGAACCCTACGAGCAGTACTTC.

The CDR3 region has the DNA TGCGCCAGCAGCCATCAGGGTCACTCCTACAATGAGCAGTTCTTC. This gives the protein CASSHQGHSYNEQFF. This chain connects TRBV4-3 to TRBJ2-1, with TRBD1 as a possible D gene (5 bases). The CDR3 has 15 amino acids. CDR1 and CDR2 (germline): LGHNA, YSLEER. Trimming left V 3 bases short and J 0 bases short, with 9 bases between.

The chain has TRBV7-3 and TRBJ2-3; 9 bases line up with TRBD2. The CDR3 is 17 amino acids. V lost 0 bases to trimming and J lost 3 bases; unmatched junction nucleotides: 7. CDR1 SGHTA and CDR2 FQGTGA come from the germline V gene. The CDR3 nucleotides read TGTGCCAGCAGCTTAACAGGGCGCGGGAGGGCTACAGATACGCAGTATTTT. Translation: CASSLTGRGRATDTQYF.

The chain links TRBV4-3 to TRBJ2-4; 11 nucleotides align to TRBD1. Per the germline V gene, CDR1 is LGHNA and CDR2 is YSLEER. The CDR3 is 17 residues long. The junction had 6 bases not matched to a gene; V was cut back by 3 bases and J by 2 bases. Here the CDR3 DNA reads TGCGCCAGCAGCCAGGGGACAGGGGGGTTATCCAAAAACATTCAGTACTTC. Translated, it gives CASSQGTGGLSKNIQYF.

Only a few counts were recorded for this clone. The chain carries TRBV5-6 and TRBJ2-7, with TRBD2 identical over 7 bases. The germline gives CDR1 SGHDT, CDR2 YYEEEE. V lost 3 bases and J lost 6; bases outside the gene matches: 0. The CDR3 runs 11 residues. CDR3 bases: TGTGCCAGCAGCTGGGAGGGCGAGCAGTACTTC. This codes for CASSWEGEQYF. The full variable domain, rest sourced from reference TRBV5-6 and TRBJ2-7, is DAGVTQSPTHLIKTRGQQVTLRCSPKSGHDTVSWYQQALGQGPQFIFQYYEEEERQRGNFPDRFSGHQFPNYSSELNVNALLLGDSALYLCASSWEGEQYFGPGTRLTVT.

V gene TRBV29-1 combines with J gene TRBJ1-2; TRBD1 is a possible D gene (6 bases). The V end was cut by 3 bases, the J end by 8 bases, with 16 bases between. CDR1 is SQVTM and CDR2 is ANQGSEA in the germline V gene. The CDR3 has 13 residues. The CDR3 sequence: CSVDRGRGYGYTF. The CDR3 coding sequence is TGCAGCGTTGATCGGGGCAGGGGATACGGCTACACCTTC.

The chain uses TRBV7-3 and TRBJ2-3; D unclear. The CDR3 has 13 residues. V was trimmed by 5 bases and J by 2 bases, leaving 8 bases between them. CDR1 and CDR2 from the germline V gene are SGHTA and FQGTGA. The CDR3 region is CASSPEPTDTQYF. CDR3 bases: TGTGCCAGCAGCCCCGAGCCCACAGATACGCAGTATTTT.

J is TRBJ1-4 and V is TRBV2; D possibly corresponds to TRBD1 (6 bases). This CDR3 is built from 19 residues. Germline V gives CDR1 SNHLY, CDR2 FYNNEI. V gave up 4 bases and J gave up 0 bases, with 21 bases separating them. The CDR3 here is CASSVPWDIVNSTNEKLFF. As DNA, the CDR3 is TGTGCCAGCAGTGTCCCCTGGGACATCGTGAATTCAACTAATGAAAAACTGTTTTTT.

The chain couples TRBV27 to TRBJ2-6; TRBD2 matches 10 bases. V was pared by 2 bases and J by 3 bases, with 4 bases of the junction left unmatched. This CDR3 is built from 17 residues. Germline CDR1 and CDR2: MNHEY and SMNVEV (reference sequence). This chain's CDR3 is CASSLLSGRVGANVLTF. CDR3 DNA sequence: TGTGCCAGCAGTTTACTGAGCGGGAGGGTTGGGGCCAACGTCCTGACTTTC.

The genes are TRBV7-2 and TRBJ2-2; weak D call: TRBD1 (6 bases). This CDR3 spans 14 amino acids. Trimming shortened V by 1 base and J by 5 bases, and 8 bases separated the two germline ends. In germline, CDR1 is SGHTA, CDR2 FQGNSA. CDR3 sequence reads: CASSLGRGTGELFF. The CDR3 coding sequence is TGTGCCAGCAGCTTAGGCAGGGGAACCGGGGAGCTGTTTTTT. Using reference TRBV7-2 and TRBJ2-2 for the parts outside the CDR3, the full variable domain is GAGVSQSPSNKVTEKGKDVELRCDPISGHTALYWYRQSLGQGLEFLIYFQGNSAPDKSGLPSDRFSAERTGGSVSTLTIQRTQQEDSAVYLCASSLGRGTGELFFGEGSRLTVL.

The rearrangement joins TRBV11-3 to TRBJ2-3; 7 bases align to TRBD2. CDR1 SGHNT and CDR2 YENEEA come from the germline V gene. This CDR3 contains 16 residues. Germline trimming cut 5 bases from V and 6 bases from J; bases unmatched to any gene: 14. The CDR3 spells CASSREGAGLGDTQYF. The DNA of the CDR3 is TGTGCCAGCAGCCGCGAAGGAGCGGGACTGGGGGATACGCAGTATTTT.

CDR3 amino acids: CASSAEASFAGELFF. The DNA of the CDR3 is TGCGCCAGCAGCGCAGAGGCCTCGTTCGCCGGGGAGCTGTTTTTT. V usage is TRBV5-1 and J usage is TRBJ2-2; D is uncertain. The CDR3 sequence is 15 residues long. Germline V lookup: CDR1 SGHRS, CDR2 YFSETQ. V lost 4 bases, J lost 6 bases, and 16 bases lay in between. The whole variable domain, filled in from reference TRBV5-1 and TRBJ2-2, reads KAGVTQTPRYLIKTRGQQVTLSCSPISGHRSVSWYQQTPGQGLQFLFEYFSETQRNKGNFPGRFSGRQFSNSRSEMNVSTLELGDSALYLCASSAEASFAGELFFGEGSRLTVL.

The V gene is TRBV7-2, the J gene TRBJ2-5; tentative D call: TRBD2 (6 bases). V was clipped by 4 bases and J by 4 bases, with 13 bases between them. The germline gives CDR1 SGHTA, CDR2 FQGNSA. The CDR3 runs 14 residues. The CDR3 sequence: CASSSSPGGETQYF. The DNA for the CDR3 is TGTGCCAGCAGCTCCAGTCCCGGGGGAGAGACCCAGTACTTC.